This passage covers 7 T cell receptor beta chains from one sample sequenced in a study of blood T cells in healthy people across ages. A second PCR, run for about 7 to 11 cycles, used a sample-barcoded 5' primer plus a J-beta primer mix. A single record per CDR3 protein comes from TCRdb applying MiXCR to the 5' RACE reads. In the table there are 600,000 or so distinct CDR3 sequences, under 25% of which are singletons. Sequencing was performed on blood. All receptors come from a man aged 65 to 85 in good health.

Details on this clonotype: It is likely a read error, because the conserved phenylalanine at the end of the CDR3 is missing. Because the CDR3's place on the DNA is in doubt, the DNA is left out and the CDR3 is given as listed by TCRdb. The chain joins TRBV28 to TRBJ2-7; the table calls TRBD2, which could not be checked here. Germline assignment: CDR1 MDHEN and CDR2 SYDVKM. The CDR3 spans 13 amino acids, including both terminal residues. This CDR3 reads CASSSPFDSGRTL.

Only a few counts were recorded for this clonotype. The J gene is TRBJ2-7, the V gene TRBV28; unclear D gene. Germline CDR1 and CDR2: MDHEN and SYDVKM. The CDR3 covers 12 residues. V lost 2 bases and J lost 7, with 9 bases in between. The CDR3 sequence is CASSLKPWEQYF. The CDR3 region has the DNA TGTGCCAGCAGTTTAAAGCCGTGGGAGCAGTACTTC.

The CDR3 here is CASRPQGAQPQHF. In DNA form, the CDR3 reads TGTGCCAGCAGGCCCCAGGGGGCTCAGCCCCAGCATTTT. The V gene is TRBV28, the J gene TRBJ1-5, with 8 bases fitting TRBD1. The J segment lost 6 bases and the V segment lost 6 bases, leaving 4 bases of the junction unmatched. CDR3 length equals 13 residues. The V gene's germline CDR1 is MDHEN and CDR2 SYDVKM.

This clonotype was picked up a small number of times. CDR3 protein: CASSTGGDEKLFF. CDR3 DNA sequence: TGTGCCAGCTCGACAGGAGGTGACGAAAAACTGTTTTTT. The J gene is TRBJ1-4, the V gene TRBV28, with TRBD1 as a possible D gene (6 bases). The ends were cut back, 8 bases at V and 8 bases at J, with 15 bases in the middle. The CDR3 contains 13 residues. CDR1 is MDHEN and CDR2 is SYDVKM in the germline V gene.

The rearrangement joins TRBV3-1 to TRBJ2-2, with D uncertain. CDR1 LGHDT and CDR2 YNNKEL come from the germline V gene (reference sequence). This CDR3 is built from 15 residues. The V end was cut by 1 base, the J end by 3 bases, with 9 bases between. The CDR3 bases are TGTGCCAGCAGCCAAGTACCAAGCGACACCGGGGAGCTGTTTTTT. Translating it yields CASSQVPSDTGELFF.

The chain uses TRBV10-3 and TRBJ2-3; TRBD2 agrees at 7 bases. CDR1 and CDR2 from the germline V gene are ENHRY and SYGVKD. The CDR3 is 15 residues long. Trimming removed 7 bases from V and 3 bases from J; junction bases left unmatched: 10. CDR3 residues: CAITTTGGKTDTQYF. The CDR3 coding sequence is TGTGCCATCACCACAACCGGGGGGAAGACAGATACGCAGTATTTT.

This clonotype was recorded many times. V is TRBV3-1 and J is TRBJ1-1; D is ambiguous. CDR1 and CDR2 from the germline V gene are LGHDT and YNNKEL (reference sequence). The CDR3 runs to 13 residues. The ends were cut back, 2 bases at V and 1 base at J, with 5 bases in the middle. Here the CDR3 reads CASSQTANTEAFF. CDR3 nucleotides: TGTGCCAGCAGCCAAACAGCGAACACTGAAGCTTTCTTT.